These T cell receptor beta chains were read from a single sample in a study of regulatory T cells in long-lasting Graves disease. TCRdb fed the multiplex PCR reads into MiXCR, producing one record per CDR3 protein. The sample yields roughly 350,000 distinct CDR3 sequences, approximately 15% seen once. The data were also submitted as part of a second study, on T cells in Graves' hyperthyroidism and ophthalmopathy.

This material consisted of peripheral blood mononuclear cells (PBMCs), taken at new diagnosis, from a patient treated with antithyroid drugs. The receptors were sampled from a man aged 35 to 55 with Graves disease. The CDR3 runs from the conserved cysteine through the conserved F or W.

V gene	CDR3 protein
TRBV29-1	CSVPRDRVTDTQYF
TRBV7-9	CASSQEAGQDRNTQYF
TRBV5-5	CASSFSDGNQPQHF
TRBV10-3	CAISYNTGGTDTQYF
TRBV20-1	CSAAPASGQGATDTQYF
TRBV12-3/TRBV12-4	CASSSGGVGNYEQYF
TRBV11-2	CASSTGQTAQYF
TRBV6-1	CASSEALGGTSYEQYF
TRBV20-1	CSARVLFEAFF
TRBV20-1	CSASVEAGASYGYTF
TRBV4-1	CASSQDRKGAETQYF
TRBV6-5	CASSYPGATDTQYF
TRBV30	CAWRGTPHYGYTF
TRBV4-1	CASSPYRTGGNEKLFF
TRBV3-1	CASSQGQTGNTIYF
TRBV5-1	CASSRQGGGPAETQYF
TRBV7-2	CASGVANYGYTF
TRBV20-1	CSARLGVKDTQYF
TRBV6-1	CASSEGSYSNQPQHF
TRBV6-1	CASSEGGQLQETQYF
TRBV18	CASSPPRSQGEKLFF
TRBV30	CAWSVSRGRTTSTDTQYF
TRBV19	CASMGDRGFVDYGYTF
TRBV20-1	CSARVIYEQYF
TRBV12-3/TRBV12-4	CASRPTGNQPQHF
TRBV12-5	CASGLTGFSNQPQHF
TRBV28	CASSLAGDNYEQYF
TRBV20-1	CSARDRQGTVNEQFF
TRBV11-2	CASSLNPSRGDTQYF
TRBV11-2	CASSSPGVGDTQYF
TRBV7-3	CASSPGTSGGPNEQFF
TRBV7-3	CASSLASRARGGDTQYF
TRBV5-1	CASSLGQRMETQYF
TRBV20-1	CSANFGTKRTGGPKNTEAFF
TRBV12-3/TRBV12-4	CASSLRRGRHTGELFF